The rows below give T cell receptor beta chains drawn from one sample of a study of T cell changes during pregnancy in multiple sclerosis. This table comes from immunoSEQ multiplex PCR, and its TCRdb copy is limited to in-frame clones, with some not included. The sample holds tens of thousands of clones, around 95% seen once. The material was CD8+ T cells from peripheral blood mononuclear cells, obtained after pregnancy. The receptors originated from a female donor with multiple sclerosis, enrolled in a pregnancy study. CDR3s include the opening cysteine and the closing phenylalanine or tryptophan. The D gene is left open where the match is weak. Clone size is stated in some rows and not others, as once, few, many or a class when expanded.

j_gene: TRBJ2-7; v_gene: TRBV28; abundance: NA; d_gene: TRBD1; CDR3aa: CASGGQGHEQYF; CDR3nt: TGTGCCAGTGGGGGACAGGGCCACGAGCAGTACTTC
j_gene: TRBJ1-5; v_gene: TRBV6-6; abundance: NA; d_gene: NA; CDR3aa: CASKQGGGDQPQHF; CDR3nt: TGTGCCAGCAAACAGGGCGGGGGGGATCAGCCCCAGCATTTT
j_gene: TRBJ2-7; v_gene: TRBV6-6; abundance: NA; d_gene: TRBD2; CDR3aa: CASSYGTSGSNYEQYF; CDR3nt: TGTGCCAGCAGTTACGGGACTAGCGGTTCGAACTACGAGCAGTACTTC
j_gene: TRBJ2-7; v_gene: TRBV7-6; abundance: NA; d_gene: NA; CDR3aa: CASSLDYTSYEQYF; CDR3nt: TGTGCCAGCAGCTTAGACTATACTTCATACGAGCAGTACTTC
j_gene: TRBJ1-5; v_gene: TRBV19; abundance: NA; d_gene: NA; CDR3aa: CASSMGPGLGNQPQHF; CDR3nt: TGTGCCAGTAGTATGGGGCCAGGGTTGGGCAATCAGCCCCAGCATTTT
j_gene: TRBJ2-1; v_gene: TRBV19; abundance: NA; d_gene: NA; CDR3aa: CASSDRFNEQFF; CDR3nt: TGTGCCAGTAGTGACAGGTTCAATGAGCAGTTCTTC
j_gene: TRBJ1-4; v_gene: TRBV13; abundance: NA; d_gene: NA; CDR3aa: CASSAEQGRNEKLFF; CDR3nt: TGTGCCAGCAGCGCAGAACAGGGAAGGAATGAAAAACTGTTTTTT
j_gene: TRBJ2-7; v_gene: TRBV7-6; abundance: NA; d_gene: TRBD2; CDR3aa: CASSSVSGRLSYEQYF; CDR3nt: TGTGCCAGCAGCAGTGTTAGCGGGAGGCTCTCCTACGAGCAGTACTTC
j_gene: TRBJ2-7; v_gene: TRBV27; abundance: NA; d_gene: NA; CDR3aa: CASSPLQEPYEQYF; CDR3nt: TGTGCCAGCAGTCCCCTCCAGGAACCCTACGAGCAGTACTTC
j_gene: TRBJ2-1; v_gene: TRBV2; abundance: NA; d_gene: TRBD2; CDR3aa: CASSAREAEGNEQFF; CDR3nt: TGTGCCAGCAGTGCTCGGGAGGCCGAGGGGAATGAGCAGTTCTTC
j_gene: TRBJ2-3; v_gene: TRBV4-1; abundance: NA; d_gene: NA; CDR3aa: CASSRTDTSTDTQYF; CDR3nt: TGCGCCAGCAGCCGGACAGATACTAGCACAGATACGCAGTATTTT
j_gene: TRBJ1-1; v_gene: TRBV7-9; abundance: NA; d_gene: TRBD1; CDR3aa: CASSPKRDRDEAFF; CDR3nt: TGTGCCAGCAGCCCGAAGCGGGACAGGGATGAAGCTTTCTTT
j_gene: TRBJ1-1; v_gene: TRBV2; abundance: NA; d_gene: TRBD1; CDR3aa: CGGQGGRENTEAFF; CDR3nt: TGTGGCGGCCAGGGGGGCAGGGAGAACACTGAAGCTTTCTTT
j_gene: TRBJ1-3; v_gene: TRBV4-1; abundance: NA; d_gene: NA; CDR3aa: CASSQDLDSGNTIYF; CDR3nt: TGCGCCAGCAGCCAAGATCTAGACTCTGGAAACACCATATATTTT
j_gene: TRBJ2-5; v_gene: TRBV5-4; abundance: NA; d_gene: TRBD1; CDR3aa: CASSGGNGQGETQYF; CDR3nt: TGTGCCAGCAGCGGGGGTAACGGACAGGGAGAGACCCAGTACTTC
j_gene: TRBJ2-5; v_gene: TRBV9; abundance: once; d_gene: NA; CDR3aa: CASSDSRSQYF; CDR3nt: TGTGCCAGCAGCGATAGCCGTAGCCAGTACTTC
j_gene: TRBJ2-3; v_gene: TRBV6-5; abundance: NA; d_gene: TRBD1; CDR3aa: CASSWWTGTSTDTQYF; CDR3nt: TGTGCCAGCAGTTGGTGGACAGGGACCAGCACAGATACGCAGTATTTT
j_gene: TRBJ1-3; v_gene: TRBV28; abundance: NA; d_gene: NA; CDR3aa: CASSLIASSSGNTIYF; CDR3nt: TGTGCCAGCAGTTTGATTGCATCCAGCTCTGGAAACACCATATATTTT
j_gene: TRBJ2-5; v_gene: TRBV23-1; abundance: NA; d_gene: TRBD1; CDR3aa: CASSQSRDRGETQYF; CDR3nt: TGCGCCAGCAGTCAATCGCGGGACAGGGGGGAGACCCAGTACTTC
j_gene: TRBJ2-3; v_gene: TRBV6-4; abundance: few; d_gene: TRBD2; CDR3aa: CASSATSGGTDTQYF; CDR3nt: TGTGCCAGCAGCGCGACTAGCGGGGGCACAGATACGCAGTATTTT
j_gene: TRBJ1-6; v_gene: TRBV4-3; abundance: NA; d_gene: NA; CDR3aa: CASSQERGGDNNSPLHF; CDR3nt: TGCGCCAGCAGCCAAGAAAGGGGAGGAGATAATAATTCACCCCTCCACTTT
j_gene: TRBJ2-7; v_gene: TRBV9; abundance: NA; d_gene: TRBD2; CDR3aa: CASSAGLAGYEQYF; CDR3nt: TGTGCCAGCAGCGCGGGACTAGCGGGCTACGAGCAGTACTTC
j_gene: TRBJ1-1; v_gene: TRBV7-6; abundance: NA; d_gene: TRBD1; CDR3aa: CASSLTRQGADTEAFF; CDR3nt: TGTGCCAGCAGCTTAACAAGGCAGGGGGCGGACACTGAAGCTTTCTTT
j_gene: TRBJ2-7; v_gene: TRBV7-9; abundance: NA; d_gene: NA; CDR3aa: CASSPPGEHEQYF; CDR3nt: TGTGCCAGCAGCCCTCCGGGGGAACACGAGCAGTACTTC
j_gene: TRBJ2-1; v_gene: TRBV11-3; abundance: NA; d_gene: NA; CDR3aa: CASSSMDNEQFF; CDR3nt: TGTGCCAGCAGCTCTATGGACAATGAGCAGTTCTTC
j_gene: TRBJ2-1; v_gene: TRBV19; abundance: NA; d_gene: TRBD2; CDR3aa: CASSTGLAAQFF; CDR3nt: TGTGCCAGTAGTACGGGACTAGCTGCGCAGTTCTTC
j_gene: TRBJ2-7; v_gene: TRBV19; abundance: NA; d_gene: NA; CDR3aa: CASSAPGRGRDEQYF; CDR3nt: TGTGCCAGTAGTGCCCCCGGGAGGGGGCGAGACGAGCAGTACTTC
j_gene: TRBJ1-2; v_gene: TRBV6-6; abundance: NA; d_gene: NA; CDR3aa: CASSASRAKYGYTF; CDR3nt: TGTGCCAGCAGTGCATCGAGGGCTAAGTATGGCTACACCTTC
j_gene: TRBJ1-4; v_gene: TRBV28; abundance: NA; d_gene: NA; CDR3aa: CASSFRDFRGEKLFF; CDR3nt: TGTGCCAGCAGCTTCAGGGATTTTCGTGGTGAAAAACTGTTTTTT
j_gene: TRBJ1-1; v_gene: TRBV4-1; abundance: NA; d_gene: NA; CDR3aa: CASSLNTEAFF; CDR3nt: TGCGCCAGCAGTCTTAACACTGAAGCTTTCTTT
j_gene: TRBJ1-1; v_gene: TRBV19; abundance: NA; d_gene: NA; CDR3aa: CASSVGGGTEAFF; CDR3nt: TGTGCCAGTAGTGTAGGCGGAGGAACTGAAGCTTTCTTT
j_gene: TRBJ2-1; v_gene: TRBV4-2; abundance: NA; d_gene: NA; CDR3aa: CASSQTGHEQFF; CDR3nt: TGTGCCAGCAGCCAAACCGGTCATGAGCAGTTCTTC
j_gene: TRBJ1-4; v_gene: TRBV7-9; abundance: NA; d_gene: TRBD1; CDR3aa: CASRSGTGGGEKLFF; CDR3nt: TGTGCCAGCAGAAGCGGGACAGGGGGCGGTGAAAAACTGTTTTTT
j_gene: TRBJ2-7; v_gene: TRBV5-4; abundance: NA; d_gene: TRBD2; CDR3aa: CASSTGLAGGLGEQYF; CDR3nt: TGTGCCAGCAGCACGGGACTAGCGGGAGGTTTGGGCGAGCAGTACTTC
j_gene: TRBJ1-4; v_gene: TRBV2; abundance: NA; d_gene: NA; CDR3aa: CASSAPQANEKLFF; CDR3nt: TGTGCCAGCAGTGCCCCACAGGCTAATGAAAAACTGTTTTTT
j_gene: TRBJ1-2; v_gene: TRBV9; abundance: NA; d_gene: TRBD1; CDR3aa: CASSAGGQAAYGYTF; CDR3nt: TGTGCCAGCAGCGCAGGGGGACAGGCGGCCTATGGCTACACCTTC
j_gene: TRBJ1-4; v_gene: TRBV29-1; abundance: NA; d_gene: TRBD1; CDR3aa: CSVEPPGQAHEKLFF; CDR3nt: TGCAGCGTTGAACCTCCGGGACAGGCGCACGAAAAACTGTTTTTT
j_gene: TRBJ1-6; v_gene: TRBV27; abundance: NA; d_gene: NA; CDR3aa: CASSLQGSNSPLHF; CDR3nt: TGTGCCAGCAGTCTCCAGGGGAGCAACTCACCCCTCCACTTT
j_gene: TRBJ2-7; v_gene: TRBV16; abundance: NA; d_gene: NA; CDR3aa: CASSQSPLGHGYEQYF; CDR3nt: TGTGCCAGCAGCCAATCTCCCCTTGGACACGGCTACGAGCAGTACTTC
j_gene: TRBJ2-7; v_gene: TRBV5-1; abundance: NA; d_gene: TRBD1; CDR3aa: CASSQTGTGYHEQYF; CDR3nt: TGCGCCAGCAGCCAGACCGGGACAGGGTACCACGAGCAGTACTTC
j_gene: TRBJ2-7; v_gene: TRBV2; abundance: NA; d_gene: TRBD1; CDR3aa: CASTGQGAGYEQYF; CDR3nt: TGTGCCAGCACTGGACAGGGGGCAGGCTACGAGCAGTACTTC
j_gene: TRBJ2-7; v_gene: TRBV6-5; abundance: NA; d_gene: NA; CDR3aa: CASSYGQSYEQYF; CDR3nt: TGTGCCAGCAGTTACGGTCAGTCCTACGAGCAGTACTTC
j_gene: TRBJ1-1; v_gene: TRBV10-3; abundance: NA; d_gene: TRBD1; CDR3aa: CAISGQGMLAEAFF; CDR3nt: TGTGCCATCAGTGGACAGGGTATGTTGGCTGAAGCTTTCTTT
j_gene: TRBJ1-1; v_gene: TRBV2; abundance: NA; d_gene: NA; CDR3aa: CASRRGTEAFF; CDR3nt: TGTGCCAGCCGAAGGGGTACTGAAGCTTTCTTT
j_gene: TRBJ2-2; v_gene: TRBV6-1; abundance: NA; d_gene: NA; CDR3aa: CASSEPRDPGELFF; CDR3nt: TGTGCCAGCAGTGAGCCCAGGGATCCCGGGGAGCTGTTTTTT
j_gene: TRBJ2-1; v_gene: TRBV7-6; abundance: once; d_gene: TRBD2; CDR3aa: CASSLFGGGRIGDNEQFF; CDR3nt: TGTGCCAGCAGCTTATTTGGGGGAGGGCGGATTGGTGACAATGAGCAGTTCTTC
j_gene: TRBJ2-7; v_gene: TRBV28; abundance: NA; d_gene: NA; CDR3aa: CASTPGRGEQYF; CDR3nt: TGTGCCAGCACCCCCGGCAGGGGCGAGCAGTACTTC
j_gene: TRBJ2-3; v_gene: TRBV5-4; abundance: NA; d_gene: TRBD2; CDR3aa: CASSQRTSGSDTQYF; CDR3nt: TGTGCCAGCAGCCAACGGACTAGCGGGTCAGATACGCAGTATTTT
j_gene: TRBJ2-7; v_gene: TRBV2; abundance: NA; d_gene: NA; CDR3aa: CASSEERDEQYF; CDR3nt: TGTGCCAGCAGTGAAGAGCGAGACGAGCAGTACTTC
j_gene: TRBJ1-1; v_gene: TRBV10-3; abundance: NA; d_gene: TRBD1; CDR3aa: CATQGGSTEAFF; CDR3nt: TGTGCCACTCAGGGGGGAAGCACTGAAGCTTTCTTT
j_gene: TRBJ2-1; v_gene: TRBV11-2; abundance: NA; d_gene: NA; CDR3aa: CASSLREGTDEQFF; CDR3nt: TGTGCCAGCAGCCTTAGAGAGGGTACAGATGAGCAGTTCTTC
j_gene: TRBJ2-3; v_gene: TRBV10-3; abundance: NA; d_gene: TRBD2; CDR3aa: CAISTGLAGGPNEADTQYF; CDR3nt: TGTGCCATCAGCACGGGACTAGCGGGGGGGCCCAATGAGGCAGATACGCAGTATTTT
j_gene: TRBJ2-1; v_gene: TRBV29-1; abundance: NA; d_gene: NA; CDR3aa: CSAQPIFATRGEQFF; CDR3nt: TGCAGCGCCCAACCCATTTTCGCTACACGGGGTGAGCAGTTCTTC
j_gene: TRBJ2-7; v_gene: TRBV5-5; abundance: once; d_gene: TRBD2; CDR3aa: CASSLVPGRDEQYF; CDR3nt: TGTGCCAGCAGCTTGGTCCCAGGGAGGGACGAGCAGTACTTC
j_gene: TRBJ1-6; v_gene: TRBV2; abundance: NA; d_gene: NA; CDR3aa: CASSGSRGSNSPLHF; CDR3nt: TGTGCCAGCAGTGGGAGTAGGGGAAGCAATTCACCCCTCCACTTT